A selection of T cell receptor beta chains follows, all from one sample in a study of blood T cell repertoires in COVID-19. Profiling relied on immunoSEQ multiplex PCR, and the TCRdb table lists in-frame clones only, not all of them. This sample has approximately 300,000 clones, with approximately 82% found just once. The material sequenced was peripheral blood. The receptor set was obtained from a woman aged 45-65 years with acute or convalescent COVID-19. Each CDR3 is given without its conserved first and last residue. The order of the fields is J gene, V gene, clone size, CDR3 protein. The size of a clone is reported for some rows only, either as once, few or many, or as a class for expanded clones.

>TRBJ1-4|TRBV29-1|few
SVDGENEKLF
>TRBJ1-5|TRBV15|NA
ATSTLIRDRGGQPQH
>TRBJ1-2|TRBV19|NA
ASSIAMGQGFYGYT
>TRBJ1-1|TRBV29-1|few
SVPTSAGTEAF
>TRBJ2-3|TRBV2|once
ASRGGDTQY
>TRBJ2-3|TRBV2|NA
ASSERVGGADTQY
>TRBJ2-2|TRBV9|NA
ASSPLGLATNTGELF
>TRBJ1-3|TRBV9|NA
ASSVGIGDAGNTIH
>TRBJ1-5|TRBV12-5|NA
ASASGFNQPQH
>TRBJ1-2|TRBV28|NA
ASSLSLTGGYGYT
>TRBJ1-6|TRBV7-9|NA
ASSSDRVSPLH
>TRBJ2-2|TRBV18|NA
ASSPSGTGGPGELF
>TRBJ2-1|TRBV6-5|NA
ASSLAGEYNEQF
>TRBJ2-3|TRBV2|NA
ASKIGQGGTDTQY
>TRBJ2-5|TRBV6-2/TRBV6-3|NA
ASNPTGQETQY
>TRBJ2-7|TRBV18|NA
ASSHPVQVYEQY
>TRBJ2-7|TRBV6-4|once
ASNQREGQPAGDEEQY
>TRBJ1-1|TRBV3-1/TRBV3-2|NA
ASSQGGVTEAF
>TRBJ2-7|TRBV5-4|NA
ASSLVLAGLTSYEQY
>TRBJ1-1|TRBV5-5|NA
ASSWATVNTEAF
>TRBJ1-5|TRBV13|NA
ASSLQGNNQPQH
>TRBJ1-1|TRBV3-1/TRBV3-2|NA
ASSPGTNLGDPEAF
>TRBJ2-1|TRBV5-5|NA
ASSIRDRVGEQF
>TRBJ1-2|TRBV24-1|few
ATSDSGRNYGYT
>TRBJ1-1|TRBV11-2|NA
ASSLFGASQNTEAF
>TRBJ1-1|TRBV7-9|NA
ASSRPTLEAF
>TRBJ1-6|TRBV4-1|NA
ASSQVSGTKDSPLH
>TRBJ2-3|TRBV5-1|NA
ASSLSGASTDTQY
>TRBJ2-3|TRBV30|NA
AWSTDTDTQY
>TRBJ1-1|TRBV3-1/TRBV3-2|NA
ASSQGQGSVTEAF
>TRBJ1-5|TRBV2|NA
ASSAGQKAQH
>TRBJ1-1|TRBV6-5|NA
ASSTSTVPEEAF
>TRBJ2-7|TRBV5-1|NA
ASSLVASGIDEQY
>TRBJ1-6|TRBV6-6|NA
ASSPSGSPLH
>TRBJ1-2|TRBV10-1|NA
ASSPGTDYWYGYT
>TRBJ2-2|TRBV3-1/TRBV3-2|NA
ASFNQGRTSRTGELF
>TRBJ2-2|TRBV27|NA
ASLPNRGTGELF
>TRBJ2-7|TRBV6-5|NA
ASRPQGARSYEQY
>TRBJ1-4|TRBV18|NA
ASSPSGEREKLF
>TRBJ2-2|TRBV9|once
ASSVGGSGLAGSNTGELF
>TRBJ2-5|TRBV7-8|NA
ASSDGLAEKVQETQY
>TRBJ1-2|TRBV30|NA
AWSPTGQGDGYT
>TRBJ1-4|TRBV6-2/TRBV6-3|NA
ASSLGHPLEKLF
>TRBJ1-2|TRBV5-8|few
ASSLGDDRGFGYT
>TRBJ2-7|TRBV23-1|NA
ASSQSRVYEQY
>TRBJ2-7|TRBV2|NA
ASSEVKDGTGDYEQY
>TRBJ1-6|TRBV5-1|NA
ASSPPDIASPLH
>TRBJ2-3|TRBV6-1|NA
ASSGGLAGAPSDTQY
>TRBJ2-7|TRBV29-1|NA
SFNRGHEQY
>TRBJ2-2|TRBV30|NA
AWSVQGVDTGELF
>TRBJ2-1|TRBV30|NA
AWRVQGYNEQF
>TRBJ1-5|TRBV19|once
ASSLRGQQPQH